This T cell receptor beta chain was found in a study of OX40 agonist ivuxolimab in advanced cancers. Study background: The patients' treatment was ivuxolimab, an agonistic anti-OX40 (CD134) antibody. Ivuxolimab doses were 0.01, 0.1, 0.3, 1.5, 3 or 10 mg/kg every 2 weeks. Overall study findings and caveats: At doses 0.1 to 3.0 mg/kg, CD4+ and CD8+ clones expanded. Expanded clones belonging to CD8+ T cells outnumbered, on average, those of CD4+.

The repertoire was sequenced with immunoSEQ multiplex PCR; TCRdb's copy has only in-frame clones and lacks some. The sample lists tens of thousands of clones; around 90% were seen once. Germline CDR1 and CDR2: KGHSH and LQKENI. CDR3 length: 16 residues. The junction had 2 bases not matched to a gene; V was cut back by 3 bases and J by 1 base. Points on this clone: Its antigen is as yet unknown.

This receptor was obtained from an adult with an advanced solid tumor such as melanoma, head and neck, liver or kidney cancer. The chain is built from TRBV18 and TRBJ2-2; TRBD2 aligns across 10 bases. This specimen consisted of CD4+ or CD8+ T cells sorted from blood, obtained in a trial of the OX40 agonist ivuxolimab. CDR3 sequence reads: CASSPRLAGNTGELFF. Written as DNA, the CDR3 is TGTGCCAGCTCACCCCGACTAGCGGGGAACACCGGGGAGCTGTTTTTT.